This T cell receptor (beta chain) was captured in a study of lymphopenia after photon versus proton radiotherapy (dated by TCRdb to between 2019 and 2020). Regarding the complete study: The study compared the immunological effects of photon versus proton radiation therapy in patients with gastrointestinal tumors who developed high-grade lymphopenia. The goal of the study was to describe how the two radiation modalities differ in their effects on the immune system. The cohort included some 20 patients with gastrointestinal tumors who developed lymphopenia after receiving either photon or proton therapy.

Of note for this clone: Its recognized antigen is unknown. Nothing much larger sits one base from this clone, and base qualities are not available.

Taken from cysteine to phenylalanine, the CDR3 has 16 residues. Kept here is only the CDR3 DNA, which spans 48 bases and is read in frame from base 1. The CDR1 and CDR2 encoded by the germline V gene are SGDLS and YYNGEE. Relative to germline, V is 0 bases shorter and J is 5 bases shorter, with 17 bases between their ends. What the authors observed across the whole study: During treatment, patients who received photon therapy lost naive T cells and TCR diversity and gained effector/memory populations, whereas patients who received proton therapy remained relatively stable. Once the lymphocyte count had reached its nadir, the repertoires of photon-treated patients showed oligoclonal expansion, particularly of CD8+ Temra cells, and this expansion drove the decline in diversity. Across the cohort, among patients who died, a greater drop in TCR diversity after the nadir was inversely correlated with overall survival time. The authors looked at the survival association only in patients who died, and they framed better survival with proton therapy as a possibility rather than a demonstrated result.

The library was made by the immunoSEQ multiplex PCR assay. T cell repertoires were profiled with deep sequencing of rearranged TCR beta loci together with multiparametric flow cytometry. The clones in this table, taken by TCRdb from immuneACCESS, are in-frame only. Not every clone is retained; where verified, under half of the shortfall comes from an unresolved V gene, and the cause of the rest is unknown. This sample holds about 45,000 clones; 65% to 90% were observed only once. The biggest ten clones account for approximately 2.1% of the sample. The material sequenced was peripheral blood, taken from a patient treated with photon-based radiotherapy. The chain is encoded by TRBV9 joined to TRBJ2-5; the D call is possibly TRBD1 or TRBD2, each sharing 6 bases. This receptor was obtained from a man between 35 and 55 years old with gastric cancer. The base sequence is TGTGCCAGCAGCGTAGGAATCGGTGGGGGGCCGGAGACCCAGTACTTC. Translation gives CASSVGIGGGPETQYF.